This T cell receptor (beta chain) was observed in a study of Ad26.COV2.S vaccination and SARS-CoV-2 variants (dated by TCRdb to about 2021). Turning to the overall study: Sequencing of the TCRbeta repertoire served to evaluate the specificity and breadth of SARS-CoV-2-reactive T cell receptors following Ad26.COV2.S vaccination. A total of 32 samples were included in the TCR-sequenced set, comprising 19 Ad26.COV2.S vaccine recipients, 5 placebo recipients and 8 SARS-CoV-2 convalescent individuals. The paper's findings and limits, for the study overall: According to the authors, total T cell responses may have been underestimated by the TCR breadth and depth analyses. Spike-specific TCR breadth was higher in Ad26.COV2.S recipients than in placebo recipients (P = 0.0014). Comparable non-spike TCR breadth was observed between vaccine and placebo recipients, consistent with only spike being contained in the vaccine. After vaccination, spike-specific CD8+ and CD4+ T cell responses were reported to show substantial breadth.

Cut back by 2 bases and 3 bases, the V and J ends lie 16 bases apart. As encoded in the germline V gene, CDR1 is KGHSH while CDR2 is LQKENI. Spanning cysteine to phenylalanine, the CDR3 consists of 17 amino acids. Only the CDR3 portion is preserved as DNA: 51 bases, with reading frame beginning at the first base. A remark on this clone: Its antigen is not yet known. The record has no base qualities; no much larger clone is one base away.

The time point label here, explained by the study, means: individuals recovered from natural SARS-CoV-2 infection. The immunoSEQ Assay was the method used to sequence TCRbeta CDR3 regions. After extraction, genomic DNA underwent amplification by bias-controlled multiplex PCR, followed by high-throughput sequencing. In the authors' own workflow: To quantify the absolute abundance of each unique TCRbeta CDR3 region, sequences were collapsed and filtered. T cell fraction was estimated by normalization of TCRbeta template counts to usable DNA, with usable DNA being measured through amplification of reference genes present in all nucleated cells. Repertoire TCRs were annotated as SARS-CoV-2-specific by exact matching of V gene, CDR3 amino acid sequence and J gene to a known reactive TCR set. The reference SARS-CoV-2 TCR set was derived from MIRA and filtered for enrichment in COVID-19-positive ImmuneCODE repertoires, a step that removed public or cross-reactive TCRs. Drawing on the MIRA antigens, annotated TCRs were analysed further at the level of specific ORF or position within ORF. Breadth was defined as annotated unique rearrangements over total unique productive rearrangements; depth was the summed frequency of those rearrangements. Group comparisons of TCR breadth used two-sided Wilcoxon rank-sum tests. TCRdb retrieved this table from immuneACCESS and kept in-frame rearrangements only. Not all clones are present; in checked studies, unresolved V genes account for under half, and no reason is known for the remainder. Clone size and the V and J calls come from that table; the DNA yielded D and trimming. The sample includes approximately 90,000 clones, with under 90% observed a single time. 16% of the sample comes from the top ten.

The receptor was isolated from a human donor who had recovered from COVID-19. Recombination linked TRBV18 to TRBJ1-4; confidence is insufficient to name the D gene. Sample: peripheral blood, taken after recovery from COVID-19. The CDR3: CASSPYSIAGANEKLFF. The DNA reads TGTGCCAGCTCACCATATTCTATTGCTGGGGCTAATGAAAAACTGTTTTTT.